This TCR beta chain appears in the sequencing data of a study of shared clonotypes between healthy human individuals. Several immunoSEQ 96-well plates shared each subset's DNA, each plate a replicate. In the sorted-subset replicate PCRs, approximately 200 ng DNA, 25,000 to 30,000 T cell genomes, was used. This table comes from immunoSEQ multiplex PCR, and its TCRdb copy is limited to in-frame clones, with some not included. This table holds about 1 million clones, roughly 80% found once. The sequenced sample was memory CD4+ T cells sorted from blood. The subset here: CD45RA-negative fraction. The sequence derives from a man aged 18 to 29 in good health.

CDR3 in amino acids: CASSVVGPGSPNEKLFF. For the CDR3, the DNA is TGTGCCAGCAGTGTCGTAGGACCGGGCAGCCCTAATGAAAAACTGTTTTTT. V is TRBV6-1 and J is TRBJ1-4, with no clear D. The ends were cut back, 4 bases at V and 3 bases at J, with 18 bases in the middle. This CDR3 spans 17 amino acids. CDR1 and CDR2 (germline): MNHNS, SASEGT.